Here is one TCR beta chain with its context. The antigen remains undetermined. The data stem from a study of cytomegalovirus exposure and HLA in healthy donors. General study points: It was found in a later analysis that first-cohort TCR clusters tended to co-occur in the 120 validation repertoires. Specificity of a few CMV-associated chains for CMV antigens was verified in vitro. Reported results showed that the classifier diagnosed cytomegalovirus status with high specificity and sensitivity. Investigators reported some 150 TCR beta chains as tied to cytomegalovirus.

Some clones are missing from TCRdb's copy, which holds only in-frame ones; the method was immunoSEQ multiplex PCR. The sample has 230,000 or so clones, about 91% seen once. CDR3 length: 16 amino acids. Germline V lookup: CDR1 KGHSH, CDR2 LQKENI. V trimming: 0 bases; J trimming: 6 bases; junction bases outside the gene matches: 0. The specimen was PBMCs. This clonotype was sampled from a woman aged 18-35 years in good health and CMV-seronegative. V gene TRBV18 combines with J gene TRBJ2-2; 14 bases align to TRBD2. The CDR3 loop reads CASSPPGLAGAGELFF. CDR3 bases: TGTGCCAGCTCACCACCGGGACTAGCGGGAGCCGGGGAGCTGTTTTTT.